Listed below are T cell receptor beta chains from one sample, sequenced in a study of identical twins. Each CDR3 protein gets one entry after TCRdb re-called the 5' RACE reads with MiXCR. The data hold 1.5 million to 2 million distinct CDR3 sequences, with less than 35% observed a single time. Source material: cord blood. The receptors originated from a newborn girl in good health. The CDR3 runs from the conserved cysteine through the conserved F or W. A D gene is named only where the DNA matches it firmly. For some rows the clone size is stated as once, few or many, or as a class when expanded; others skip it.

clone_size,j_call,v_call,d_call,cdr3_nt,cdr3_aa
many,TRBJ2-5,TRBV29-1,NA,TGCAGCGGCTCCTTGACAGACCCCCGAGAGACCCAGTACTTC,CSGSLTDPRETQYF
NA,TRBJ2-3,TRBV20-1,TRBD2,TGCAGGGCTTGGGGTAGCGGGGGACGCACAGATACGCAGTATTTT,CRAWGSGGRTDTQYF
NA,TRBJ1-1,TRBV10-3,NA,TGTGCCATCAGTGAGGGAGGGGGGAGAGACACTGAAGCTTTCTTT,CAISEGGGRDTEAFF
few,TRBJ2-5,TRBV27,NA,TGTGCCAGCAGTCCCCCGGGGACAATAGAGACCCAGTACTTC,CASSPPGTIETQYF
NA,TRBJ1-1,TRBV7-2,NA,TGTGCCAGCAGCACCCGACCCACTGAAGCTTTCTTT,CASSTRPTEAFF
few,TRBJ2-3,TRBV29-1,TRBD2,TGCAGCGTTGAGCGTTTAGCGGGACGCACAGATACGCAGTATTTT,CSVERLAGRTDTQYF
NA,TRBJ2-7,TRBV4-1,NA,TGCGCCAGCAGCCAAGTGGTCTCCCCCTACGAGCAGTACTTC,CASSQVVSPYEQYF
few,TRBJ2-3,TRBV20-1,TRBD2,TGCAGTGTTAAGAAGGAGAGTGGGACTAGCGGGGGACACAGCACAGATACGCAGTATTTT,CSVKKESGTSGGHSTDTQYF
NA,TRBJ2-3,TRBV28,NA,TGTGCCAGCAGTGTAACAGGGTTGTCGGATACGCAGTATTTT,CASSVTGLSDTQYF
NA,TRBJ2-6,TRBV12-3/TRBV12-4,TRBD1,TGTGCCAGCAGTTTAAGACAGGGCCACTTCTCTGGGGCCAACGTCCTGACTTTC,CASSLRQGHFSGANVLTF
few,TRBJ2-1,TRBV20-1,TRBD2,TGCAGTGCTAGAGATGCGGCTAGCGGGAGGAATGAGCAGTTCTTC,CSARDAASGRNEQFF
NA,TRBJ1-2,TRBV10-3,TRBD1,TGTGCCATCACCGAACCCGGGACAGTCGGCTACACCTTC,CAITEPGTVGYTF
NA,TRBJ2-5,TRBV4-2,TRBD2,TGTGCCAGCAGCCAAGGGACTAGCGGGAGCTGGAGTGAGCAGTACTTC,CASSQGTSGSWSEQYF
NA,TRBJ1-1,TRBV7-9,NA,TGTGCCAGCAGCGGACCCGGGGACCGGAAAGCTTTCTTT,CASSGPGDRKAFF
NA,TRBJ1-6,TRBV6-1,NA,TGTGCCAGCAGCGCTACGACGGGAATCCATTCACCCCTCCACTTT,CASSATTGIHSPLHF
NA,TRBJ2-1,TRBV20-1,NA,TGCAGTGCTAGAGCAGCGAAAGCGGTTGAGCATGAGCAGTTCTTC,CSARAAKAVEHEQFF
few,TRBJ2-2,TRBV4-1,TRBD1,TGTGCCAGCAGTCAGCAGGGGGCCACCGGGGAGCTGTTTTTT,CASSQQGATGELFF
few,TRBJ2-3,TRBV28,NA,TGTGCCAGCAGTTTAGGACCGCTAGCGCTCACAGATACGCAGTATTTT,CASSLGPLALTDTQYF
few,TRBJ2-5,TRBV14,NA,TGTGCCAGCAGCCCCCACCGGACACAGATGTACCAAGAGACCCAGTACTTC,CASSPHRTQMYQETQYF
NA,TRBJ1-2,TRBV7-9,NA,TGTGCCAGCAGCTTAGGGACGACAGCTAACTATGGCTACACCTTC,CASSLGTTANYGYTF
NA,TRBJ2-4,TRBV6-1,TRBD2,TGTGCCTGCAGTTGGACTAGCTCAAACATTCAGTACTTC,CACSWTSSNIQYF
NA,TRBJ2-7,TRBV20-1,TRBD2,TGCAGTGCTAGGCAGAGCGGGAATGAGCAGTACTTC,CSARQSGNEQYF
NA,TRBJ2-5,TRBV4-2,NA,TGTGCCAGCAGCCAAGACGGCGACCTTAAGAATGAGCAGTACTTC,CASSQDGDLKNEQYF
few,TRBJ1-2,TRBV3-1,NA,TGTGCCAGCAGCCGGACACTAAAAACTAACTATGGCTACACCTTC,CASSRTLKTNYGYTF
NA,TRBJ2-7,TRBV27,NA,TGTGCCAGCAGCCGGTACTACCGACAGACCTCCTACGAGCAGTACTTC,CASSRYYRQTSYEQYF
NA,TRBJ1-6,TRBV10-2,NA,TGCGCCAGCAGTGAGTCGCGAAGGGGGGGGGCGACAGCTTATAGTTCACCCCTCCACTTT,CASSESRRGGATAYSSPLHF
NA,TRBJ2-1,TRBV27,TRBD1,TGTGCCAGCAGTCCCCAGGACAGGGTACTCAATGAGCAGTTCTTC,CASSPQDRVLNEQFF
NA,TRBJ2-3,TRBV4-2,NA,TGTGCCAGCAGCCAAGCCGGGATTCAAAAGTGGGATACGCAGTATTTT,CASSQAGIQKWDTQYF
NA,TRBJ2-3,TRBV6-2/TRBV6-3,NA,TGTGCCAGCAGCCAAGCGAGGTTAGATACGCAGTATTTT,CASSQARLDTQYF
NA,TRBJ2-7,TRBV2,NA,TGTGCCAGCAGTGATGGGAAGATGAGGGAGCAGTACTTC,CASSDGKMREQYF
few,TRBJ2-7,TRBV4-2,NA,TGTGCCAGCAGCCAAGATCAGGGCAGTTTCTTCTCCTACGAGCAGTACTTC,CASSQDQGSFFSYEQYF
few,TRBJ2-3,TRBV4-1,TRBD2,TGCGCCAGCAGCCAAGATGGGAGGGCCAAAGATACGCAGTATTTT,CASSQDGRAKDTQYF
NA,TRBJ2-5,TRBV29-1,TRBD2,TGCAGCGGTAGGGGACTAGCGATAGAGACCCAGTACTTC,CSGRGLAIETQYF
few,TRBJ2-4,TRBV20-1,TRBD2,TGCAGTGCTAGAGATGTCCGACTAGCGCTAGCCAAAAACATTCAGTACTTC,CSARDVRLALAKNIQYF
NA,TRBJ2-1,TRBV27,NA,TGTGCCAGCACCATGGGCCCCGGGTCCTACAATGAGCAGTTCTTC,CASTMGPGSYNEQFF
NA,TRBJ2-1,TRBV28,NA,TGTGCCAGCAGTGCGACTAGCAGCGCAGGGGTGAATGAGCAGTTCTTC,CASSATSSAGVNEQFF
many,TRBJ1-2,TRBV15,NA,TGTGCCACCAGCAGAGAGGTGGGAGTCGGCTACACCTTC,CATSREVGVGYTF
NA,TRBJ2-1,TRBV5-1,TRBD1,TGCGCCAGCAGCGTCACCGGGACAGGGAGATACAATGAGCAGTTCTTC,CASSVTGTGRYNEQFF
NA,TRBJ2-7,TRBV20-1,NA,TGCAGTGCTAGGCGGGTCGGACCAATTCCCTACGAGCAGTACTTC,CSARRVGPIPYEQYF
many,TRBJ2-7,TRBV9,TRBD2,TGTGCCAGCAGCGTAGTCCCGCCCCTAGCGGGTACCTACGAGCAGTACTTC,CASSVVPPLAGTYEQYF